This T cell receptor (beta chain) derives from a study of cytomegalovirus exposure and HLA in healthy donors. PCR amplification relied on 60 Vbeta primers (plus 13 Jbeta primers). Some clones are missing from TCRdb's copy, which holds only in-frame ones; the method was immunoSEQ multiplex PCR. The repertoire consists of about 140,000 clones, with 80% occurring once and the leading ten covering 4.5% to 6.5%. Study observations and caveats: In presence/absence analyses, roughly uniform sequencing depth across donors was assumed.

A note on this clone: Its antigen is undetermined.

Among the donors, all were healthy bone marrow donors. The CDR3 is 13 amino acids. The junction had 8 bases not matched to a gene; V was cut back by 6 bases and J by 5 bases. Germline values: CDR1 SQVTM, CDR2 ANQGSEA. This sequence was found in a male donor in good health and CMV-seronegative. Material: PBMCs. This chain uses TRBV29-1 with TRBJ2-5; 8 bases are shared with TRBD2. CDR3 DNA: TGCAGCGTGGGCTTGGGACTAGTGGAGACCCAGTACTTC. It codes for CSVGLGLVETQYF.